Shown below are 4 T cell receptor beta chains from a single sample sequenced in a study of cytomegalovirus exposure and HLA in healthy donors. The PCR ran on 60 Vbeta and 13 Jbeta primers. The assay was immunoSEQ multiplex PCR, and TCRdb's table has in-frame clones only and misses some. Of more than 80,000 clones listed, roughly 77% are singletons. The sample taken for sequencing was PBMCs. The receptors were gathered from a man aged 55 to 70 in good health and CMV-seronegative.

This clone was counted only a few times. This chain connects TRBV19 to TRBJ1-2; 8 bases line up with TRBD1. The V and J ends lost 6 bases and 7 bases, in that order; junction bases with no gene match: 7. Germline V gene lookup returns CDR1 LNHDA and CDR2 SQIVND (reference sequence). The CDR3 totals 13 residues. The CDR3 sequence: CASSVGQGAGYTF. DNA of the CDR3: TGTGCCAGTAGCGTCGGGCAGGGGGCTGGCTACACCTTC. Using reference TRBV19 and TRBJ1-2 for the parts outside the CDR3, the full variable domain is DGGITQSPKYLFRKEGQNVTLSCEQNLNHDAMYWYRQDPGQGLRLIYYSQIVNDFQKGDIAEGYSVSREKKESFPLTVTSAQKNPTAFYLCASSVGQGAGYTFGSGTRLTVV.

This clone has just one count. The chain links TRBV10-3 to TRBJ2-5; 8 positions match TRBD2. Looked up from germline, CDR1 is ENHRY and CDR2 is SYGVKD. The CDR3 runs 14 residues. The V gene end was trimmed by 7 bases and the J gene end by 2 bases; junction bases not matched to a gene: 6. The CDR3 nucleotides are TGTGCCATCACCAGCGGGGGCCTTCAAGAGACCCAGTACTTC. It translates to CAITSGGLQETQYF.

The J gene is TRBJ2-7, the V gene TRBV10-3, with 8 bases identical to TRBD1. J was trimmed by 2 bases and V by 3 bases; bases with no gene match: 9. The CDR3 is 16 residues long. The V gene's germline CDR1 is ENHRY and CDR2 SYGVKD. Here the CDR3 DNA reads TGTGCCATCAGTGATTCCACCGGGACAGGTACCTACGAGCAGTACTTC. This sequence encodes CAISDSTGTGTYEQYF.

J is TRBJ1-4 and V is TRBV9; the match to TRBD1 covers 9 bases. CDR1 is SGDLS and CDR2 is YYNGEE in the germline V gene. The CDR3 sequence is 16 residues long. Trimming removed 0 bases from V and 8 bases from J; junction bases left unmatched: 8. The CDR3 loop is CASSVGPGQGPEKLFF. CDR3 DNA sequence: TGTGCCAGCAGCGTAGGCCCGGGACAGGGCCCCGAAAAACTGTTTTTT.